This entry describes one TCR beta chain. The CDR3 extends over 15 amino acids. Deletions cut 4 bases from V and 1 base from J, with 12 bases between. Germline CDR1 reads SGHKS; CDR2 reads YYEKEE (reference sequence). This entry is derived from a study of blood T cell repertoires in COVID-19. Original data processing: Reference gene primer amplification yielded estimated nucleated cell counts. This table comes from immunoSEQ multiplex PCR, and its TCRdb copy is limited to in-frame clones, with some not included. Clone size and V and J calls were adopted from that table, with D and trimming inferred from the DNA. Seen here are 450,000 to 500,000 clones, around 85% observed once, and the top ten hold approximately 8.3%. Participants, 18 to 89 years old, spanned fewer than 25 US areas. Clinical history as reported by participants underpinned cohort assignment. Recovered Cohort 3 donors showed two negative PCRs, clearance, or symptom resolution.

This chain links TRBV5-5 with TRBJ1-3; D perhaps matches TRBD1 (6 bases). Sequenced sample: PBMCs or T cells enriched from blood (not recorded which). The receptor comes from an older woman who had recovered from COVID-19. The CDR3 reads CASSATGLSGNTIYF. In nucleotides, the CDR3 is TGTGCCAGCAGCGCAACAGGGTTATCTGGAAACACCATATATTTT.